This entry lists 5 T cell receptor beta chains sequenced from one sample in a study of human T cells and chemical hapten exposure (dated by TCRdb to about 2021). The time point label, as the study defines it: patch test 1, 2 weeks after DPC sensitization. Taken with the paper, the label for treatment or condition translates to: therapeutic diphenylcyclopropenone sensitization with weekly scalp DPC. The library was obtained by RACE. Data came from a NextSeq 500. TCRdb reprocessed the public reads (quality trimming at Q25 with fastp, clone calling with MiXCR) and kept in-frame beta chains. Entries are consolidated by CDR3 protein sequence, retaining the most common genes and DNA. The sample contains 100,000 or so distinct CDR3 sequences, 8% to 11% of them found a single time. The ten largest make up about 2.4% of the sample. This sample comprised whole blood, obtained in connection with sensitization to the hapten diphenylcyclopropenone (DPC). Receptors were obtained from a middle-aged man with alopecia areata. Some clones in this sample may be carry-over from other donors' samples.

V and J are TRBV15 and TRBJ2-1; tentatively, D is TRBD1 (7 bases). Germline CDR1 is LNHNV and CDR2 is YYDKDF (reference sequence). This CDR3 has 15 amino acids. Trimming took off 1 base at V and 3 bases at J, with 10 bases between the two ends. CDR3 region: CATSRAQGGYNEQFF. In nucleotides, the CDR3 is TGTGCCACCAGCAGAGCCCAGGGGGGCTACAATGAGCAGTTCTTC. The full variable domain, rest sourced from reference TRBV15 and TRBJ2-1, is DAMVIQNPRYQVTQFGKPVTLSCSQTLNHNVMYWYQQKSSQAPKLLFHYYDKDFNNEADTPDNFQSRRPNTSFCFLDIRSPGLGDTAMYLCATSRAQGGYNEQFFGPGTRLTVL.

This clonotype has ten or more counts. The chain is built from TRBV11-1 and TRBJ2-1; no clear D. V lost 5 bases to trimming and J lost 6 bases, with 11 bases between them. Germline V gene sequence: CDR1 SGHAT, CDR2 FQDESV (reference sequence). CDR3 length: 13 residues. The CDR3 spells CASSPGPSNEQFF. CDR3 bases: TGTGCCAGCAGCCCCGGGCCCAGCAATGAGCAGTTCTTC.

The rearrangement links TRBV20-1 to TRBJ2-3, with D possibly being TRBD1 (6 bases). Deletions cut 4 bases from V and 9 bases from J, with 11 bases between. The CDR3 contains 11 residues. The germline CDR1 and CDR2 sequences are DFQATT and SNEGSKA (reference sequence). CDR3: CSAIVGATQYF. The CDR3 DNA reads as TGCAGTGCTATCGTGGGGGCGACGCAGTATTTT.

This clonotype occurred a few times. V gene TRBV4-1 combines with J gene TRBJ1-2; D is ambiguous. The length of the CDR3 is 14 residues. Germline loops: CDR1 MGHRA, CDR2 YSYEKL. V gave up 0 bases and J gave up 8 bases, with 13 bases separating them. The CDR3 reads CASSQESSFRGYTF. Written as DNA, the CDR3 is TGCGCCAGCAGCCAAGAATCCTCCTTTAGAGGCTACACCTTC.

The chain is built from TRBV19 and TRBJ1-1; 7 bases fit TRBD1. This CDR3 has 14 residues. CDR1 and CDR2 from the germline V gene are LNHDA and SQIVND (reference sequence). V lost 3 bases, J lost 4 bases, and 5 bases stayed unmatched. The CDR3 here is CASSMYPGGTEAFF. The CDR3 nucleotides are TGTGCCAGTAGTATGTATCCAGGGGGCACTGAAGCTTTCTTT. Complete variable domain (other parts from reference TRBV19 and TRBJ1-1): DGGITQSPKYLFRKEGQNVTLSCEQNLNHDAMYWYRQDPGQGLRLIYYSQIVNDFQKGDIAEGYSVSREKKESFPLTVTSAQKNPTAFYLCASSMYPGGTEAFFGQGTRLTVV.